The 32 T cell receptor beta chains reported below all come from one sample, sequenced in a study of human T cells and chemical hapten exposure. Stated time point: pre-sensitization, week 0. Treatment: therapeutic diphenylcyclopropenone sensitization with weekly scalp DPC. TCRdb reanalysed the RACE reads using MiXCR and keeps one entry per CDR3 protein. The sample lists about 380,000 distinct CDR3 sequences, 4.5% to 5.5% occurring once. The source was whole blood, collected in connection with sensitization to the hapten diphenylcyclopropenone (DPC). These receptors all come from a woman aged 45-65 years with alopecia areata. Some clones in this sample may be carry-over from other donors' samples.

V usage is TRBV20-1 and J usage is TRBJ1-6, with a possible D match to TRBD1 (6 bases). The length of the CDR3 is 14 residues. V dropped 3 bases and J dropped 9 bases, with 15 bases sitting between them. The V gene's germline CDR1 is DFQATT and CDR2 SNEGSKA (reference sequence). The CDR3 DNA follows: TGCAGTGCTAGCGTCGACAGGATTCTTTCACCCCTCCACTTT. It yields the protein CSASVDRILSPLHF.

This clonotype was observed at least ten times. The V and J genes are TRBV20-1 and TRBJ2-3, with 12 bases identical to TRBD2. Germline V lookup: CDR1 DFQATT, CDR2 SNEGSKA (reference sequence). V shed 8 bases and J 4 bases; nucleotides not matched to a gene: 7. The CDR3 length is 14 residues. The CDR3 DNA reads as TGCAGTCCCGGAACTAGCGGGAGGTCAGATACGCAGTATTTT. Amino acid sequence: CSPGTSGRSDTQYF.

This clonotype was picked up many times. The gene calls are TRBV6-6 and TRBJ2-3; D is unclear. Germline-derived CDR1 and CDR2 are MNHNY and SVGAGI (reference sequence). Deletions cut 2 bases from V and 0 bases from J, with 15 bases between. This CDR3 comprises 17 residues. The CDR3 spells CASSYPIPLISTDTQYF. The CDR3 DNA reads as TGTGCCAGCAGTTACCCTATCCCGTTAATTAGCACAGATACGCAGTATTTT.

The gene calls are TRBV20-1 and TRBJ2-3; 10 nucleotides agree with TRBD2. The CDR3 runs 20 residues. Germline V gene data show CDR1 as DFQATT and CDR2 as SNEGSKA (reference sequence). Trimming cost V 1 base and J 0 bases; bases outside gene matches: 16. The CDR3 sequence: CSARVAGGSVRLTSTDTQYF. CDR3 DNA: TGCAGTGCTAGAGTAGCGGGAGGCAGCGTTCGACTTACTAGCACAGATACGCAGTATTTT.

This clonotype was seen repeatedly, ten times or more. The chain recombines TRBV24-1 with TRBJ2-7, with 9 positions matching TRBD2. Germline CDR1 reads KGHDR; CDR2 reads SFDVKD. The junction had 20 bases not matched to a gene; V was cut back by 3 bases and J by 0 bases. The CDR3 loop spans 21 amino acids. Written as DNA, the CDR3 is TGTGCCACCAGTGATCAAAGTAAGCCGACTAGCGGATTCCCAAGCTCCTACGAGCAGTACTTC. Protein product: CATSDQSKPTSGFPSSYEQYF.

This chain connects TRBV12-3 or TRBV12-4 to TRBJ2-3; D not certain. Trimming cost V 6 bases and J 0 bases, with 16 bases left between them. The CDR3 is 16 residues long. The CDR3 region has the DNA TGTGCCAGCAGGTCCCGTCCCCTTCGTAGCACAGATACGCAGTATTTT. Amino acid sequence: CASRSRPLRSTDTQYF.

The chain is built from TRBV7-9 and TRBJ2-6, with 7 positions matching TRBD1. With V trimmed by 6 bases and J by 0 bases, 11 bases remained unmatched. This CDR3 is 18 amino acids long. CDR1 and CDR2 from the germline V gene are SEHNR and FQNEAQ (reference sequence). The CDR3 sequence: CASSFRQGPRSGANVLTF. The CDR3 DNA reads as TGTGCCAGCAGTTTCCGACAGGGCCCCCGCTCTGGGGCCAACGTCCTGACTTTC.

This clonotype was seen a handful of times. For the CDR3, the DNA is TGTGCCAGCAGCCAAGGGGACAGGGATGCTTTCTTT. Translated, it gives CASSQGDRDAFF. The chain employs TRBV3-1 and TRBJ1-1, with TRBD1 matching 9 bases. Trimming at V came to 1 base and at J to 11 bases, leaving 2 bases not matched to a gene. The CDR3 runs 12 residues. The germline V gene has CDR1 LGHDT and CDR2 YNNKEL (reference sequence).

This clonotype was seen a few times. CDR3 loop: CASSLEGTGDYGYTF. The CDR3 nucleotides are TGCGCCAGCAGCTTGGAAGGGACAGGGGACTATGGCTACACCTTC. This rearrangement joins TRBV5-1 to TRBJ1-2; TRBD1 matches 10 bases. Trimming cost V 0 bases and J 3 bases; bases outside gene matches: 2. From germline, CDR1 is SGHRS and CDR2 YFSETQ. The CDR3 length is 15 residues.

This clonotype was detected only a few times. This CDR3 is CASSFPPFSSGENTEAFF. The CDR3 DNA reads as TGTGCCAGCAGTTTTCCCCCATTTAGCTCCGGGGAGAACACTGAAGCTTTCTTT. The rearrangement joins TRBV28 to TRBJ1-1; D is unresolved. The V end was cut by 3 bases, the J end by 1 base, with 21 bases between. This CDR3 contains 18 residues. In germline, CDR1 is MDHEN, CDR2 SYDVKM.

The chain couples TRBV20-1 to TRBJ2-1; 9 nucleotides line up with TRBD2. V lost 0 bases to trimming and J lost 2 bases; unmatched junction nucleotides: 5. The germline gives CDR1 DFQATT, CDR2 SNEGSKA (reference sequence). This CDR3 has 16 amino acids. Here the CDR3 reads CSARDPAGGTYNEQFF. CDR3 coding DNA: TGCAGTGCTAGAGATCCGGCGGGGGGGACCTACAATGAGCAGTTCTTC.

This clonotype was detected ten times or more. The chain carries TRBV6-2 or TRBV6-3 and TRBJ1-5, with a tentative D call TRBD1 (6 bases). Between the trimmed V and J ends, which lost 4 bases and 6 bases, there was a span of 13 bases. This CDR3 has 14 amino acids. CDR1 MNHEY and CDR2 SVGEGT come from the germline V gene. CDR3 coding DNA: TGTGCCAGCAGTTCCCAAGGGGGACGTCAGCCCCAGCATTTT. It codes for CASSSQGGRQPQHF.

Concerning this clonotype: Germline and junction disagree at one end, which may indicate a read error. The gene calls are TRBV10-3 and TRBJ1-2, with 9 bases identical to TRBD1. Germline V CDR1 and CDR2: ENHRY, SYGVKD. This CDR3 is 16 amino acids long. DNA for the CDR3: TGTGCCATCGGTGACAGGGGGATCATACAAGGGCCTGGCTACACCTTC. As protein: CAIGDRGIIQGPGYTF.

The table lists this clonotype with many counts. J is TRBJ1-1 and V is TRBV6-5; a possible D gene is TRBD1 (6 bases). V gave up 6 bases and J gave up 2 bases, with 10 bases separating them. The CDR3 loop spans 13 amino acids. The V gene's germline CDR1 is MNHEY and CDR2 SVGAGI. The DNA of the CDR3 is TGTGCCAGCAGATTACAGGGAAACACTGAAGCTTTCTTT. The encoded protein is CASRLQGNTEAFF.

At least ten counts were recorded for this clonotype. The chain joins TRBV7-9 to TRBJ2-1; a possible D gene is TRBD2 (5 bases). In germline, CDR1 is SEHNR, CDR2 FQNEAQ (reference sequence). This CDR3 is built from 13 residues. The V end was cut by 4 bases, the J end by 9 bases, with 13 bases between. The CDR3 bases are TGTGCCAGCAGCTCCCTCCTCCGGGGTGAGCAGTTCTTC. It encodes CASSSLLRGEQFF.

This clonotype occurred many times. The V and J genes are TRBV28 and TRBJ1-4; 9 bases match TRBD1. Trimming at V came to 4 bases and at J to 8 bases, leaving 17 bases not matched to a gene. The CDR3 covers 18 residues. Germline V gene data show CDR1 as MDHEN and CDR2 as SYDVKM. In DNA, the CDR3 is TGTGCCAGCAGTTCTTGGGACAGGGATGTGGAGGTTGACGAAAAACTGTTTTTT. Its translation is CASSSWDRDVEVDEKLFF. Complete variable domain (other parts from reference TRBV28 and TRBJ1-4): DVKVTQSSRYLVKRTGEKVFLECVQDMDHENMFWYRQDPGLGLRLIYFSYDVKMKEKGDIPEGYSVSREKKERFSLILESASTNQTSMYLCASSSWDRDVEVDEKLFFGSGTQLSVL.

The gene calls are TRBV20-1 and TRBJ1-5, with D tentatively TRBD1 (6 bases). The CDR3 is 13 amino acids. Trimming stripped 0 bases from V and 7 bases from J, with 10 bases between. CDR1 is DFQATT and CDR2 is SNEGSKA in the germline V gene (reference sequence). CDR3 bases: TGCAGTGCTAGAGAAACAGGGAAACAGCCCCAGCATTTT. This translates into CSARETGKQPQHF.

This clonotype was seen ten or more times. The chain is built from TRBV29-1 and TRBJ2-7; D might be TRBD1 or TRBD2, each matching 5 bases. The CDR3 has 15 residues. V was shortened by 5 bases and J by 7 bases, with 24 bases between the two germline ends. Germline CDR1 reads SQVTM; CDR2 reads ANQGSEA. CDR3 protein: CSVPAGAGYSREQYF. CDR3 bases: TGCAGCGTTCCAGCCGGGGCGGGTTACTCGAGGGAGCAGTACTTC.

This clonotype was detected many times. The CDR3 sequence is CATSGSRQGNTEAFF. Here the CDR3 DNA reads TGTGCCACCAGCGGCTCCAGGCAAGGGAACACTGAAGCTTTCTTT. The chain uses TRBV15 and TRBJ1-1; D is unresolved. Trimming cost V 5 bases and J 1 base, with 14 bases left between them. CDR3 size: 15 residues. Germline loops: CDR1 LNHNV, CDR2 YYDKDF (reference sequence).

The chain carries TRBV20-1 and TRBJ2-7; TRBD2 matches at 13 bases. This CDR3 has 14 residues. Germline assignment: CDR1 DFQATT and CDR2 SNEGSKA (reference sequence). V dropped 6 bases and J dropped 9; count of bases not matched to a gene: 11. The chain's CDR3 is CSAAGTSGTARQYF. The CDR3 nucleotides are TGCAGTGCCGCAGGGACTAGCGGGACCGCCAGGCAGTACTTC.

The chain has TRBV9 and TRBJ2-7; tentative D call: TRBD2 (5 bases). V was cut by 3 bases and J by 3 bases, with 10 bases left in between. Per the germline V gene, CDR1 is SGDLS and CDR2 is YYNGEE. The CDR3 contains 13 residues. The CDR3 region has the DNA TGTGCCAGCAGCGCCGGGAATTACTACGAGCAGTACTTC. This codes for CASSAGNYYEQYF.

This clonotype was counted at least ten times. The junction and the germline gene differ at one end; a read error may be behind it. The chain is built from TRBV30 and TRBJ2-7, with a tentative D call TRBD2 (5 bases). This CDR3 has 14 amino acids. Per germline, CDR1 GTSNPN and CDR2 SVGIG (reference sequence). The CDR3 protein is CAWSVLGGRGAQCF. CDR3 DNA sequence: TGTGCCTGGAGTGTACTAGGAGGACGGGGTGCGCAGTGCTTC.

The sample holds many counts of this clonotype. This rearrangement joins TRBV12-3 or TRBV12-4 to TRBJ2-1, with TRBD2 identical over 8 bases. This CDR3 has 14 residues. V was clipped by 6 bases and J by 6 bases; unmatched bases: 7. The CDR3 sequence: CASSKSGRINEQFF. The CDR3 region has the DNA TGTGCCAGCAGCAAGAGCGGGAGAATCAATGAGCAGTTCTTC.

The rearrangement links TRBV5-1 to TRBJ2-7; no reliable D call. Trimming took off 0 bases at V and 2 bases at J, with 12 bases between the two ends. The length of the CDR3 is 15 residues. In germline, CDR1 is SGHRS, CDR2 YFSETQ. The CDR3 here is CASSLVLTGAYEQYF. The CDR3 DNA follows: TGCGCCAGCAGCTTGGTCCTTACCGGCGCCTACGAGCAGTACTTC.

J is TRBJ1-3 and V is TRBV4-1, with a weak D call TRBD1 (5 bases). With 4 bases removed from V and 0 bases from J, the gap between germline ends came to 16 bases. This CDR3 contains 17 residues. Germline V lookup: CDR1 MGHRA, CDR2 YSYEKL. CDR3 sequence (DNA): TGCGCCAGCAGCCCCTTCGACAGCCCAGGCTCTGGAAACACCATATATTTT. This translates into CASSPFDSPGSGNTIYF.

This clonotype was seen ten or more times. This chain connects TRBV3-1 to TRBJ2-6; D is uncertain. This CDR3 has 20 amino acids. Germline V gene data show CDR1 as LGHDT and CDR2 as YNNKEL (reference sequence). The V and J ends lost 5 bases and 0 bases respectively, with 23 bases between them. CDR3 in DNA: TGTGCCAGCAGCTTTGTAGGAAGGGTTCCCTTTTACTCTGGGGCCAACGTCCTGACTTTC. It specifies CASSFVGRVPFYSGANVLTF.

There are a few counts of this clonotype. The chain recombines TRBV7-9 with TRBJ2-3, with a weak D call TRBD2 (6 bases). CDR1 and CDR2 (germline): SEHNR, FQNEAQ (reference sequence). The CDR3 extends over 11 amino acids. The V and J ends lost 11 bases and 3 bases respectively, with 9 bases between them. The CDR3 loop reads CAGGGTDTQYF. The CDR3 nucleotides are TGTGCCGGTGGGGGGACAGATACGCAGTATTTT.

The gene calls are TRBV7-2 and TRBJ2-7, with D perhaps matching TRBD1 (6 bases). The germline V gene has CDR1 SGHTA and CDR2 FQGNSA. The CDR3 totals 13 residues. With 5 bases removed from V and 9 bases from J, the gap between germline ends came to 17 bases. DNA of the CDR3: TGTGCCAGCAGCATAGGGGGTGTGGTGGGGCAGTACTTC. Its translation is CASSIGGVVGQYF.

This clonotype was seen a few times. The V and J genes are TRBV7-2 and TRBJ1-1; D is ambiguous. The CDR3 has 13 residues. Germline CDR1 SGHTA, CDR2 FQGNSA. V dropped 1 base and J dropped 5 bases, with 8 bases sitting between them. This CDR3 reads CASSLEWRTEAFF. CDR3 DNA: TGTGCCAGCAGCTTAGAATGGAGGACTGAAGCTTTCTTT. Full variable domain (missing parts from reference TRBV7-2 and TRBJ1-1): GAGVSQSPSNKVTEKGKDVELRCDPISGHTALYWYRQSLGQGLEFLIYFQGNSAPDKSGLPSDRFSAERTGGSVSTLTIQRTQQEDSAVYLCASSLEWRTEAFFGQGTRLTVV.

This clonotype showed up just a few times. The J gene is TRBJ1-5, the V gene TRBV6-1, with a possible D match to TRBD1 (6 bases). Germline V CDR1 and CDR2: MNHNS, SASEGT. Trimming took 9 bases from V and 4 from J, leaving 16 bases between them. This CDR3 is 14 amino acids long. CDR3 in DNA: TGTGCCAGTGAGTGGGGGGCGAGGAATCAGCCCCAGCATTTT. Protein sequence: CASEWGARNQPQHF.

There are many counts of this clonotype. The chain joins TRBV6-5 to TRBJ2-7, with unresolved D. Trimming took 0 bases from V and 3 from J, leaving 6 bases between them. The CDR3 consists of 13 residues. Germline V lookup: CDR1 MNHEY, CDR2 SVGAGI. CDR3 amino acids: CASSYSAFYEQYF. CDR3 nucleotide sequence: TGTGCCAGCAGTTACTCGGCCTTCTACGAGCAGTACTTC.

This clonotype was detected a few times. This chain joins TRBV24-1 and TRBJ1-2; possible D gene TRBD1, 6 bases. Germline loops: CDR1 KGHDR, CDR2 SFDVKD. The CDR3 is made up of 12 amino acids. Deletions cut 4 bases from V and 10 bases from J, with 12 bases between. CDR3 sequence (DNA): TGTGCCACCAGTGACCGGGACACAGACTACACCTTC. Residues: CATSDRDTDYTF.